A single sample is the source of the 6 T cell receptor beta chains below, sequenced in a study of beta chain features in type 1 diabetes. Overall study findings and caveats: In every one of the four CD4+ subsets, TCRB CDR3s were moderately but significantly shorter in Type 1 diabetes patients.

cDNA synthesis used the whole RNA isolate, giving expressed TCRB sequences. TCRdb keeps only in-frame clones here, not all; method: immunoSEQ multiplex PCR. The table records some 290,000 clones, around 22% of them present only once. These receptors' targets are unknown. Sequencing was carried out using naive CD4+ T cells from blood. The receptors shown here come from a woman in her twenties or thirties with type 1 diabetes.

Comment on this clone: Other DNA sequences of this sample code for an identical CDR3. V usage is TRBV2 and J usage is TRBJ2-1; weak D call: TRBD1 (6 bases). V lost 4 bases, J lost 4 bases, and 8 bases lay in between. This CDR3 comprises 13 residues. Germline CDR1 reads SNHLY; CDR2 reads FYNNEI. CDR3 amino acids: CASSVGTYNEQFF. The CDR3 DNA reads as TGTGCCAGCAGTGTCGGGACATACAATGAGCAGTTCTTC.

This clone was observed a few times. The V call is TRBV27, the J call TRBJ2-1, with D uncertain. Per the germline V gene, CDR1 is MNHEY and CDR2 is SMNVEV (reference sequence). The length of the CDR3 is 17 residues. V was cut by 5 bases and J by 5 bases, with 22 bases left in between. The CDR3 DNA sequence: TGTGCCAGCAGTCCTTCCCGGTGGTACGAGGCCCACAATGAGCAGTTCTTC. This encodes CASSPSRWYEAHNEQFF.

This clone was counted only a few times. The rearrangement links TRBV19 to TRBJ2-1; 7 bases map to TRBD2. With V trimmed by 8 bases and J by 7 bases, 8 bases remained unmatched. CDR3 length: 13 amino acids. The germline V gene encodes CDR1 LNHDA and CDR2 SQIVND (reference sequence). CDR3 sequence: CASQKGAGNEQFF. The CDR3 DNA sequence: TGTGCCAGTCAAAAGGGAGCGGGAAATGAGCAGTTCTTC. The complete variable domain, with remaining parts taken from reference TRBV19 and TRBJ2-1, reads DGGITQSPKYLFRKEGQNVTLSCEQNLNHDAMYWYRQDPGQGLRLIYYSQIVNDFQKGDIAEGYSVSREKKESFPLTVTSAQKNPTAFYLCASQKGAGNEQFFGPGTRLTVL.

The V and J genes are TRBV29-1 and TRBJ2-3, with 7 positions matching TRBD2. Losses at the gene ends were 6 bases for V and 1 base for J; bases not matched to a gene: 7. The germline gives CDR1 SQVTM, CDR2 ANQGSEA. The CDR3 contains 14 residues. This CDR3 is CSVGASGRTDTQYF. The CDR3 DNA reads TGCAGCGTCGGTGCTAGCGGACGCACAGATACGCAGTATTTT.

In DNA, the CDR3 is TGTGCCCTGTCCCTTACTGGAGAGACCCAGTACTTC. As protein: CALSLTGETQYF. The chain combines TRBV30 with TRBJ2-5; D gene unclear. CDR1 is GTSNPN and CDR2 is SVGIG in the germline V gene (reference sequence). This CDR3 has 12 amino acids. Trimming took off 8 bases at V and 4 bases at J, with 14 bases between the two ends.

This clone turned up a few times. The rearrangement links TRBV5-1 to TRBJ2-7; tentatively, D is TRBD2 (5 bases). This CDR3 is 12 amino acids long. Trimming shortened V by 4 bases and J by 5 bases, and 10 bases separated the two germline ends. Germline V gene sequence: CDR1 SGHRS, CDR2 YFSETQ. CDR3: CASSRDFNEQYF. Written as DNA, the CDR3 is TGCGCCAGCAGCCGGGATTTTAACGAGCAGTACTTC.